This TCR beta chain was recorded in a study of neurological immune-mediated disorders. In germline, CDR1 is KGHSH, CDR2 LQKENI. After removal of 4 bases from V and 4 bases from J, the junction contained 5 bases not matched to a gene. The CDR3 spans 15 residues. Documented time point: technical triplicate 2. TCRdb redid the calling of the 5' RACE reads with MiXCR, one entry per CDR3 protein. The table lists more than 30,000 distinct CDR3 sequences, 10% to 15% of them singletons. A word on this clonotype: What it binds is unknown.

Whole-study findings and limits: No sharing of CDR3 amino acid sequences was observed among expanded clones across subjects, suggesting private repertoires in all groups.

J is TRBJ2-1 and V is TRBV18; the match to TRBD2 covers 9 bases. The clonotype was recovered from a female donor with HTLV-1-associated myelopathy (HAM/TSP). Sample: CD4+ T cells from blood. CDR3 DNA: TGTGCCAGCTCACAAAGCGGGGGGCCTTACAATGAGCAGTTCTTC. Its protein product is CASSQSGGPYNEQFF.